The 10 T cell receptor beta chains below all came from one sample that was sequenced in a study of cytomegalovirus exposure and HLA in healthy donors. Assay used: immunoSEQ multiplex PCR; TCRdb lists only in-frame clones, some missing. This repertoire shows 80,000 to 100,000 clones, roughly 87% found once; its top ten account for around 6%. The sequenced material came from PBMCs. The receptors here all came from a man aged 18 to 29 in good health and CMV-seropositive.

This chain links TRBV4-2 with TRBJ2-2; tentative D call: TRBD1 (5 bases). CDR1 and CDR2 from the germline V gene are LGHNA and YNFKEQ. Trimming shortened V by 0 bases and J by 5 bases, and 13 bases separated the two germline ends. The CDR3 sequence is 16 residues long. This CDR3 reads CASSQDLRGFTGELFF. CDR3 nucleotide sequence: TGTGCCAGCAGCCAAGATTTAAGGGGTTTTACCGGGGAGCTGTTTTTT.

The chain uses TRBV10-1 and TRBJ1-1; 9 bases agree with TRBD1. Germline CDR1 and CDR2: WNHNN and SYGVQD (reference sequence). This CDR3 has 14 residues. V lost 1 base, J lost 10 bases, and 7 bases stayed unmatched. The CDR3: CASSEFGTGIGAFF. CDR3 in DNA: TGCGCCAGCAGTGAGTTTGGGACAGGGATCGGAGCTTTCTTT.

The chain links TRBV29-1 to TRBJ2-2; D is unclear. The CDR3 sequence is 16 residues long. V was trimmed by 0 bases and J by 0 bases, leaving 11 bases between them. Germline V gives CDR1 SQVTM, CDR2 ANQGSEA. The CDR3 reads CSVEDRYSTNTGELFF. The CDR3 DNA reads as TGCAGCGTTGAAGATCGATACAGCACGAACACCGGGGAGCTGTTTTTT.

V usage is TRBV7-9 and J usage is TRBJ2-5, with 12 bases that match TRBD2. The V and J ends lost 3 bases and 4 bases, in that order; junction bases with no gene match: 0. Germline V gene data show CDR1 as SEHNR and CDR2 as FQNEAQ (reference sequence). The CDR3 loop spans 14 amino acids. This CDR3 reads CASSLGLAGETQYF. The CDR3 coding sequence is TGTGCCAGCAGCTTGGGACTAGCGGGAGAGACCCAGTACTTC.

This rearrangement joins TRBV6-6 to TRBJ2-2; a weak D match, TRBD1 (5 bases). The germline V gene encodes CDR1 MNHNY and CDR2 SVGAGI (reference sequence). This CDR3 spans 11 amino acids. With 4 bases removed from V and 8 bases from J, the gap between germline ends came to 5 bases. CDR3 residues: CASSWTGELFF. The CDR3 bases are TGTGCCAGCAGTTGGACAGGGGAGCTGTTTTTT.

This chain joins TRBV9 and TRBJ2-5; 12 bases match TRBD1. Losses at the gene ends were 4 bases for V and 0 bases for J; bases not matched to a gene: 4. From germline, CDR1 is SGDLS and CDR2 YYNGEE. This CDR3 has 16 amino acids. The CDR3 spells CASSPGTGGHQETQYF. The CDR3 DNA is TGTGCCAGCAGCCCTGGGACAGGGGGCCACCAAGAGACCCAGTACTTC.

The rearrangement joins TRBV4-1 to TRBJ1-2; D possibly corresponds to TRBD1 (5 bases). V was clipped by 0 bases and J by 6 bases, with 11 bases between them. The germline V gene encodes CDR1 MGHRA and CDR2 YSYEKL. This CDR3 has 14 amino acids. The CDR3 reads CASSQDTLGHGYTF. Written as DNA, the CDR3 is TGCGCCAGCAGCCAAGATACCCTGGGGCATGGCTACACCTTC.

V usage is TRBV4-1 and J usage is TRBJ2-1; 11 positions agree with TRBD1. The germline V gene encodes CDR1 MGHRA and CDR2 YSYEKL. With 4 bases clipped from V and 4 bases from J, the junction kept 6 bases outside the gene matches. The CDR3 is 16 residues long. The CDR3 protein is CASSRGGTGGYNEQFF. The CDR3 DNA follows: TGCGCCAGCAGCCGCGGAGGGACAGGGGGGTACAATGAGCAGTTCTTC.

This clone is a singleton in its sample. The chain employs TRBV7-9 and TRBJ2-7, with 10 bases that match TRBD1. Germline V gene lookup returns CDR1 SEHNR and CDR2 FQNEAQ (reference sequence). The length of the CDR3 is 16 residues. V lost 5 bases to trimming and J lost 3 bases; unmatched junction nucleotides: 10. The CDR3 region has the DNA TGTGCCAGCAGCCAAGGGTACGGGACAGGGGACTACGAGCAGTACTTC. This gives the protein CASSQGYGTGDYEQYF.

The chain carries TRBV7-9 and TRBJ2-7; perhaps TRBD2 as D (6 bases). The CDR3 spans 15 residues. CDR1 and CDR2 from the germline V gene are SEHNR and FQNEAQ (reference sequence). The V gene lost 1 base and the J gene lost 1 base, with 11 bases spanning the gap. The CDR3 region is CASSLVGRGSYEQYF. CDR3 bases: TGTGCCAGCAGCTTAGTTGGGCGGGGTTCCTACGAGCAGTACTTC.